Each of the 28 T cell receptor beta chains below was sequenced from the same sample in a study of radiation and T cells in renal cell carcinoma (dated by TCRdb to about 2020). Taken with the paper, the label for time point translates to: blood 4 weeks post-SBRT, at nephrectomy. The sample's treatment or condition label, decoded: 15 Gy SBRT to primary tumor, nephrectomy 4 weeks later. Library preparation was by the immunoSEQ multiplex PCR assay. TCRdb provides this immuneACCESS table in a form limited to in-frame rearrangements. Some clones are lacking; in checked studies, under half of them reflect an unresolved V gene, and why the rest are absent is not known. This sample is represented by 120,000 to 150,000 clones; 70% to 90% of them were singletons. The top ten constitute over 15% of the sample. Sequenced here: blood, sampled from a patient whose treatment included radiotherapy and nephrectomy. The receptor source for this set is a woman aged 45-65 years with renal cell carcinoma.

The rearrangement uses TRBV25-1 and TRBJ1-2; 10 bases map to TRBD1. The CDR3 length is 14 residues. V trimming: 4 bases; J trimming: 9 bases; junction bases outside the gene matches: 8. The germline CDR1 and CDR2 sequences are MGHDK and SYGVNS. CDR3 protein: CASSAQPGQGSYTF. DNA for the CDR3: TGTGCCAGCAGTGCCCAACCGGGACAGGGGAGCTACACCTTC.

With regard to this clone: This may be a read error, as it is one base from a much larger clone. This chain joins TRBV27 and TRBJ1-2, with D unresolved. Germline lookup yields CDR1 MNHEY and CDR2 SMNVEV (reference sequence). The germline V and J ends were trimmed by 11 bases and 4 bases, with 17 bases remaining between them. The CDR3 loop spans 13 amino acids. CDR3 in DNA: TGTGCCGGCGCACGGATCGGGAGCTATGGCTACACCTTC. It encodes CAGARIGSYGYTF.

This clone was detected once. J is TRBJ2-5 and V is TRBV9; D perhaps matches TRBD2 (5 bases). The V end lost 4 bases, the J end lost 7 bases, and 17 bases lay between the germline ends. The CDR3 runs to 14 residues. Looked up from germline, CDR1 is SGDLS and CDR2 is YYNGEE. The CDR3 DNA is TGTGCCAGCAGCCTCAAGGGAGAGGGAACGACCCAGTACTTC. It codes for CASSLKGEGTTQYF.

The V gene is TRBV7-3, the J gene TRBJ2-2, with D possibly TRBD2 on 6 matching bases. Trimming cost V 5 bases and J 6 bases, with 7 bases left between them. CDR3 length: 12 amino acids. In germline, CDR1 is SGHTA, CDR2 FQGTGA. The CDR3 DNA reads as TGTGCCAGCAGCCGGGGGTCCGGGGAGCTGTTTTTT. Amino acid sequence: CASSRGSGELFF. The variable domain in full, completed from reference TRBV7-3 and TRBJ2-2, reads GAGVSQTPSNKVTEKGKYVELRCDPISGHTALYWYRQSLGQGPEFLIYFQGTGAADDSGLPNDRFFAVRPEGSVSTLKIQRTERGDSAVYLCASSRGSGELFFGEGSRLTVL.

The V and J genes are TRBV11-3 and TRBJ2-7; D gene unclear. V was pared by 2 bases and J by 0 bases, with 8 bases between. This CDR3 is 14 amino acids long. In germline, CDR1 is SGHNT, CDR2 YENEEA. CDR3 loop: CASSLQSDSYEQYF. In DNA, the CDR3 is TGTGCCAGCAGCTTACAGTCCGACTCCTACGAGCAGTACTTC.

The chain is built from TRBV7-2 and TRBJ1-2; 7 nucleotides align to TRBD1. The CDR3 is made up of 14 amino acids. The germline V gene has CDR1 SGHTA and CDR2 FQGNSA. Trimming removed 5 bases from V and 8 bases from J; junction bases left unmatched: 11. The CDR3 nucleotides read TGTGCCAGCAGCACCCGGGCAGGGGGTCGGGGCTACACCTTC. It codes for CASSTRAGGRGYTF.

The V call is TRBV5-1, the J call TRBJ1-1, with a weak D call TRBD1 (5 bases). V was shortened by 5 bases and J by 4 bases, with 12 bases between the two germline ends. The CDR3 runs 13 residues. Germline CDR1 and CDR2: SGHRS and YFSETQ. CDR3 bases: TGCGCCAGCAGGAACAGGCTTGGCACTGAAGCTTTCTTT. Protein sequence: CASRNRLGTEAFF.

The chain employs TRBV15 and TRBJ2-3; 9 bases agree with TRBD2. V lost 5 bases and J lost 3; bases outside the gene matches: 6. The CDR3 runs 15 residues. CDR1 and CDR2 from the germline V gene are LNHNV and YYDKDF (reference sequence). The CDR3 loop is CATSPRRGGTDTQYF. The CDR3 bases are TGTGCCACCAGCCCAAGGCGGGGGGGGACAGATACGCAGTATTTT.

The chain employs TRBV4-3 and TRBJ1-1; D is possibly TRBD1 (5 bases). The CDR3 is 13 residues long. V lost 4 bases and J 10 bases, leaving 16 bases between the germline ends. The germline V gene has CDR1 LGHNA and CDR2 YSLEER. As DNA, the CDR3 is TGCGCCAGCAGCCTAGACAGCCCCGGGGTAGCTTTCTTT. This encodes CASSLDSPGVAFF.

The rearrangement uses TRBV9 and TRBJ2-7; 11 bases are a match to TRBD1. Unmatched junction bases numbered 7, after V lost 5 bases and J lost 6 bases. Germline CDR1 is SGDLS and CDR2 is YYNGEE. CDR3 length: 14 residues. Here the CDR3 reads CASRPGTGGGEQYF. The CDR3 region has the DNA TGTGCCAGCAGACCCGGGACAGGGGGAGGCGAGCAGTACTTC.

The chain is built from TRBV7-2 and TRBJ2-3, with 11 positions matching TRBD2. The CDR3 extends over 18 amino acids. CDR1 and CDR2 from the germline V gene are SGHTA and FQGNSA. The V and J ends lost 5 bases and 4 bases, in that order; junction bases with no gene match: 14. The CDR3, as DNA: TGTGCCAGCAGCAGTTGGGGAATAGCGGGGGGGGCCCCAGATACGCAGTATTTT. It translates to CASSSWGIAGGAPDTQYF.

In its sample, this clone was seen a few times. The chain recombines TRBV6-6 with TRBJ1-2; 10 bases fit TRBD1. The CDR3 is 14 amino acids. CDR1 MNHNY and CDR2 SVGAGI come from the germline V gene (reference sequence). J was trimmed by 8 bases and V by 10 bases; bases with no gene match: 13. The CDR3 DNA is TGTGCCACCCTCTTCGACAGGGGGCCTCCCGGCTACACCTTC. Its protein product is CATLFDRGPPGYTF.

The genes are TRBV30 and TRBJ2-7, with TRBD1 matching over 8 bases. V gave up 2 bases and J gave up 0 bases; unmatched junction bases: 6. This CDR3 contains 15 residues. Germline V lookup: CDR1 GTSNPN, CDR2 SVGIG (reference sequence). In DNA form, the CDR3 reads TGTGCCTGGAGTTTCCGAGGACAGGGCTCCTACGAGCAGTACTTC. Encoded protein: CAWSFRGQGSYEQYF.

CDR3 sequence reads: CASNRQGANEKLFF. CDR3 in DNA: TGTGCCAGCAATCGACAGGGGGCTAATGAAAAACTGTTTTTT. The gene calls are TRBV6-1 and TRBJ1-4; 9 bases fit TRBD1. Per the germline V gene, CDR1 is MNHNS and CDR2 is SASEGT. V lost 7 bases to trimming and J lost 3 bases; unmatched junction nucleotides: 3. The length of the CDR3 is 14 residues.

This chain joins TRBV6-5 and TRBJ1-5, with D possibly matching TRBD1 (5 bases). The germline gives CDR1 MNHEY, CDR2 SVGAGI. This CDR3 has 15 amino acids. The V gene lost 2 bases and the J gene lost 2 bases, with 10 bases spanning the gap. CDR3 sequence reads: CASSYGGGGNQPQHF. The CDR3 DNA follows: TGTGCCAGCAGTTACGGGGGGGGTGGCAATCAGCCCCAGCATTTT.

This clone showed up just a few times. The CDR3 is CASSIEAAQLGTYEQYF. Here the CDR3 DNA reads TGTGCCAGTAGTATCGAGGCGGCACAGCTTGGGACCTACGAGCAGTACTTC. This chain links TRBV19 with TRBJ2-7; D call uncertain. V was cut by 3 bases and J by 2 bases, with 20 bases left in between. Germline loops: CDR1 LNHDA, CDR2 SQIVND (reference sequence). This CDR3 spans 17 amino acids.

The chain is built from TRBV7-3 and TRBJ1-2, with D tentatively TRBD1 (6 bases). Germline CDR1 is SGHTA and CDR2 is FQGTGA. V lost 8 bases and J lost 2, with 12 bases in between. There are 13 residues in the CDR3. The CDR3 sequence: CASAVDRNYGYTF. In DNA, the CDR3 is TGTGCCAGCGCCGTCGACAGGAACTATGGCTACACCTTC.

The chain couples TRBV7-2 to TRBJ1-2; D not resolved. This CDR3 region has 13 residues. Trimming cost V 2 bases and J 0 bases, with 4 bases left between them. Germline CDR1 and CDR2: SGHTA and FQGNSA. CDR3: CASSLTANYGYTF. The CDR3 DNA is TGTGCCAGCAGCTTAACAGCTAACTATGGCTACACCTTC.

The CDR3 loop is CAIGFEGGEAFF. The CDR3 region has the DNA TGTGCCATCGGGTTCGAGGGGGGTGAAGCTTTCTTT. The V and J genes are TRBV10-3 and TRBJ1-1; D possibly corresponds to TRBD1 (6 bases). This CDR3 spans 12 amino acids. The ends were cut back, 8 bases at V and 7 bases at J, with 14 bases in the middle. Germline V gives CDR1 ENHRY, CDR2 SYGVKD.

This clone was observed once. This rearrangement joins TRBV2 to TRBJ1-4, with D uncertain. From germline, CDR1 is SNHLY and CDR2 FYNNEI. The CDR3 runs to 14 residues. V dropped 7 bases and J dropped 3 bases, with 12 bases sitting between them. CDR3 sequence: CASIVGMANEKLFF. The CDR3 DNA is TGTGCCAGCATAGTGGGAATGGCTAATGAAAAACTGTTTTTT. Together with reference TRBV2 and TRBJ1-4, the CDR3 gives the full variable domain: EPEVTQTPSHQVTQMGQEVILRCVPISNHLYFYWYRQILGQKVEFLVSFYNNEISEKSEIFDDQFSVERPDGSNFTLKIRSTKLEDSAMYFCASIVGMANEKLFFGSGTQLSVL.

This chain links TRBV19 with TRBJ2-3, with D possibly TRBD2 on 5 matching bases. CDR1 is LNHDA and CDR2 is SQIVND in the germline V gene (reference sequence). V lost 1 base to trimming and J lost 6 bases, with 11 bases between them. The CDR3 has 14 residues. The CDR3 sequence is CASSIGSQRDTQYF. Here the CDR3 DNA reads TGTGCCAGTAGTATAGGGTCGCAGCGGGATACGCAGTATTTT.

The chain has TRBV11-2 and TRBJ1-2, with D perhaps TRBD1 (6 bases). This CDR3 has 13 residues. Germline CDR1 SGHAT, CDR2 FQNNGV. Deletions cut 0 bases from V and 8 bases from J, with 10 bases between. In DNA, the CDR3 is TGTGCCAGCAGCTTAGACAGGGGCGGCGGCTACACCTTC. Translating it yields CASSLDRGGGYTF. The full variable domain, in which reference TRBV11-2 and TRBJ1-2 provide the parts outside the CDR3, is EAGVAQSPRYKIIEKRQSVAFWCNPISGHATLYWYQQILGQGPKLLIQFQNNGVVDDSQLPKDRFSAERLKGVDSTLKIQPAKLEDSAVYLCASSLDRGGGYTFGSGTRLTVV.

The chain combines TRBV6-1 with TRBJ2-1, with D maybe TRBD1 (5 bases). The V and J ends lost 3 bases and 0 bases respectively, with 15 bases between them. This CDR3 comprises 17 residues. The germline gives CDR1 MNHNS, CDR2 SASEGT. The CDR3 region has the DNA TGTGCCAGCAGTGACGGCAGGGAACCAAACTCCTACAATGAGCAGTTCTTC. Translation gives CASSDGREPNSYNEQFF.

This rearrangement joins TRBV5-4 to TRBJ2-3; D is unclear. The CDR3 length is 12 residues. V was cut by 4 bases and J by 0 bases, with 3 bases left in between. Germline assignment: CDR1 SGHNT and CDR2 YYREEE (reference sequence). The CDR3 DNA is TGTGCCAGCAGCCCGAGCACAGATACGCAGTATTTT. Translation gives CASSPSTDTQYF. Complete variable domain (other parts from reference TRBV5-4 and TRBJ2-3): ETGVTQSPTHLIKTRGQQVTLRCSSQSGHNTVSWYQQALGQGPQFIFQYYREEENGRGNFPPRFSGLQFPNYSSELNVNALELDDSALYLCASSPSTDTQYFGPGTRLTVL.

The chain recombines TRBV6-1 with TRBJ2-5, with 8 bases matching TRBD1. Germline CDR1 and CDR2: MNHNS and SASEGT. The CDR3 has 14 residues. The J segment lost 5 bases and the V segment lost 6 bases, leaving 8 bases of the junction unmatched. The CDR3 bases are TGTGCCAGCAGCCGGACAGGGCTAGGCGAGACCCAGTACTTC. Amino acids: CASSRTGLGETQYF.

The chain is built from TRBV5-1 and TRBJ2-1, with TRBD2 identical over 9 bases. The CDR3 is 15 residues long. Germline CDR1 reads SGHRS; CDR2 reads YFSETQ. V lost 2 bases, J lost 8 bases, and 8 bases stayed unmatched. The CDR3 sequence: CASSFSGREGDEQFF. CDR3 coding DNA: TGCGCCAGCAGCTTTAGCGGGAGAGAGGGCGATGAGCAGTTCTTC.

The CDR3 nucleotides read TGTGCCATCAGTGGGGGCGGGAAAGCAGCCTCCGGGGAGACCCAGTACTTC. The encoded protein is CAISGGGKAASGETQYF. The chain combines TRBV10-3 with TRBJ2-5; perhaps TRBD2 as D (6 bases). Trimming left V 4 bases short and J 5 bases short, with 23 bases between. The germline gives CDR1 ENHRY, CDR2 SYGVKD. CDR3 length equals 17 residues.

The CDR3 DNA reads TGTGCCAGCAGTTTCTGGGGACGGGGGGAGGATGAGCAGTTCTTC. This codes for CASSFWGRGEDEQFF. The V gene is TRBV28, the J gene TRBJ2-1; 7 nucleotides agree with TRBD2. The length of the CDR3 is 15 residues. The V and J ends lost 3 bases and 8 bases, in that order; junction bases with no gene match: 10. The germline CDR1 and CDR2 sequences are MDHEN and SYDVKM.